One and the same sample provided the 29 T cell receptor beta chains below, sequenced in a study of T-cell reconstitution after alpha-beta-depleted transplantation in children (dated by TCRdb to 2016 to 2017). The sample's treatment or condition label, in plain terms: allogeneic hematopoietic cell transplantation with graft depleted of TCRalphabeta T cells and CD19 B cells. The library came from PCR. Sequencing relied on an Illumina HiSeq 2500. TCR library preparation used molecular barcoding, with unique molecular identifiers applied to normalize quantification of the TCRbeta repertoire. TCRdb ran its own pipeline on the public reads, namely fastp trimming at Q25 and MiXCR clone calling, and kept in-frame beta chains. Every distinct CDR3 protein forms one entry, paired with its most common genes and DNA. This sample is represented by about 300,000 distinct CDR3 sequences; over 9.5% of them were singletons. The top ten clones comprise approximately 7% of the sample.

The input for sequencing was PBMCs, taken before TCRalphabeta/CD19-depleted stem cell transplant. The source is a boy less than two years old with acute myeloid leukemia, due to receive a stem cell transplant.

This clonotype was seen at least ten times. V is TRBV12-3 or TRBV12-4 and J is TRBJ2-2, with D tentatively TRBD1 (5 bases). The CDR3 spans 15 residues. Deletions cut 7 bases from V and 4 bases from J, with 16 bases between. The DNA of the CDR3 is TGTGCCAGCACTTCAAACAGGTTAAGCACCGGGGAGCTGTTTTTT. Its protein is CASTSNRLSTGELFF.

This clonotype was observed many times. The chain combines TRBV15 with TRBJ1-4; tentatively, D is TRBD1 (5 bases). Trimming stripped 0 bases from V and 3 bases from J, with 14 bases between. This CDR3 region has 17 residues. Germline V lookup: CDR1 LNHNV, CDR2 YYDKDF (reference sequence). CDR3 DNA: TGTGCCACCAGCAGAGAAAGGGAGGGGACGGCTAATGAAAAACTGTTTTTT. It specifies CATSREREGTANEKLFF.

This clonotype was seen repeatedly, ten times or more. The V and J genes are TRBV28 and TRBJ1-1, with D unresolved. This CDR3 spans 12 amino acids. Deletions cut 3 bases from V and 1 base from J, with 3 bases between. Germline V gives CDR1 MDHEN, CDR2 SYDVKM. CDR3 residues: CASSLANTEAFF. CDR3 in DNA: TGTGCCAGCAGTTTGGCGAACACTGAAGCTTTCTTT.

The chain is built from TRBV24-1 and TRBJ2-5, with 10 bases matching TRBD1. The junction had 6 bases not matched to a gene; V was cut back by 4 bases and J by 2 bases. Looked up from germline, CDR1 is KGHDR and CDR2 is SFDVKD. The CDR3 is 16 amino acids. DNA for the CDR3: TGTGCCACCAGTGAACCCGGGACAGGGGTACAAGAGACCCAGTACTTC. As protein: CATSEPGTGVQETQYF.

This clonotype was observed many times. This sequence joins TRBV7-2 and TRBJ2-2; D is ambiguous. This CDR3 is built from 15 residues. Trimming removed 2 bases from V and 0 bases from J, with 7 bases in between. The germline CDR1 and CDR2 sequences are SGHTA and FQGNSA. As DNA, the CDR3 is TGTGCCAGCAGCTTATGGCTGTCGAACACCGGGGAGCTGTTTTTT. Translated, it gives CASSLWLSNTGELFF.

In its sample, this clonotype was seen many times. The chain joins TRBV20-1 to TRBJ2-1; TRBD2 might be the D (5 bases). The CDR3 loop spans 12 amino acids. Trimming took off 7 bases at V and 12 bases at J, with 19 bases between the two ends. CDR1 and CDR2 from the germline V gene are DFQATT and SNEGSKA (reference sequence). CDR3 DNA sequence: TGCAGTGTCCAGAGGGTAGCCCCCTGGCAGTTCTTC. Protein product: CSVQRVAPWQFF.

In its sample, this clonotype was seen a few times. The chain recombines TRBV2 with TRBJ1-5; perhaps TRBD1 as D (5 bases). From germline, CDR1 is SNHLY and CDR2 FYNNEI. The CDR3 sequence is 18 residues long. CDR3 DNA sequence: TGTACCTGCAGTTTTCGGGGCTTACTCGGGGAGAGCAATCAGCCCCAGCATTTT. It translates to CTCSFRGLLGESNQPQHF.

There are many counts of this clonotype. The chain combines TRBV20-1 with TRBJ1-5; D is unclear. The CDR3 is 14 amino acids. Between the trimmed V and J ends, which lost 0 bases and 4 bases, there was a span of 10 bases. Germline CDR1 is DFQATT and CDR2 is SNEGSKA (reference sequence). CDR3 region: CSARDRTVNQPQHF. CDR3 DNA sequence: TGCAGTGCTAGAGACCGCACAGTTAATCAGCCCCAGCATTTT.

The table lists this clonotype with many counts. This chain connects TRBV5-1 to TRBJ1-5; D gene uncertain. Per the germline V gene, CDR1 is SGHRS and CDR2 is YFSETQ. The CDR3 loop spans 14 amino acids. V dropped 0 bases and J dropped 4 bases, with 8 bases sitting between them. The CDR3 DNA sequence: TGCGCCAGCAGCTTGGAGTCGGGGAATCAGCCCCAGCATTTT. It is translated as CASSLESGNQPQHF.

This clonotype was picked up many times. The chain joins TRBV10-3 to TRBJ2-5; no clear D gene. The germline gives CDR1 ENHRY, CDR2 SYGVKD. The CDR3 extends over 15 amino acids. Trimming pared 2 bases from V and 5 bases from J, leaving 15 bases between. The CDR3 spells CAISEPSSSDETQYF. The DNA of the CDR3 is TGTGCCATCAGTGAGCCGTCCTCCTCGGACGAGACCCAGTACTTC.

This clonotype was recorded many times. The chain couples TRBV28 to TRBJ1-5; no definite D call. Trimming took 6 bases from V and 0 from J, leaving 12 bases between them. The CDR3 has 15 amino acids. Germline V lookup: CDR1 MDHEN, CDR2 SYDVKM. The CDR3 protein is CASSRRSDSNQPQHF. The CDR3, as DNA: TGTGCCAGCAGCCGGAGGTCGGATAGCAATCAGCCCCAGCATTTT.

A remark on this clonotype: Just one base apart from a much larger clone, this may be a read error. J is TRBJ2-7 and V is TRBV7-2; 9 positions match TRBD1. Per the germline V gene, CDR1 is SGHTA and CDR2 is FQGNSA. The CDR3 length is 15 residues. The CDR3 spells CASSLGRDRAYEQHF. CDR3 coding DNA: TGTGCCAGCAGCTTAGGGCGGGACAGGGCCTACGAGCAGCACTTC.

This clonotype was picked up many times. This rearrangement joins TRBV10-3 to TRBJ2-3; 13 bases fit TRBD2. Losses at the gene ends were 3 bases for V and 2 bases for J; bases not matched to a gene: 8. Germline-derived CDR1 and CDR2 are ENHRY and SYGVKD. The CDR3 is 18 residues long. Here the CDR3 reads CAISDKGLAGANTDTQYF. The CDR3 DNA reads TGTGCCATCAGTGATAAAGGACTAGCGGGAGCGAACACAGATACGCAGTATTTT.

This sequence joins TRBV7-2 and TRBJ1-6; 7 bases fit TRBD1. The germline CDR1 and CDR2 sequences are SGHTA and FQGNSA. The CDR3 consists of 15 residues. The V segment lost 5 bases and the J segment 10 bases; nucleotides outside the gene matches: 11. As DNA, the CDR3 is TGTGCCAGCAGCGGTCTTTTCAGGGGGGGGTCACCCCTCCACTTT. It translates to CASSGLFRGGSPLHF.

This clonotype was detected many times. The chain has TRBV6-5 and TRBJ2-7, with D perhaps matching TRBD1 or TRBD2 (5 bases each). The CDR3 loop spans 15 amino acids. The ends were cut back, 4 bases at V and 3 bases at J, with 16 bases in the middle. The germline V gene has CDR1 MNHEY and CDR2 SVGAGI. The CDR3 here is CASSLTPGTHYEQYF. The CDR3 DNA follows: TGTGCCAGCAGTTTAACCCCCGGGACCCACTACGAGCAGTACTTC.

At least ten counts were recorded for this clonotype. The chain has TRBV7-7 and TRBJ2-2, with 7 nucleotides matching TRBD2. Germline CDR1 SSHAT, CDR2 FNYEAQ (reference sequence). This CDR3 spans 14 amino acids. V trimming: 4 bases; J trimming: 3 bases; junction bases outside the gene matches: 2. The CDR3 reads CASSSLAYTGELFF. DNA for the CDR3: TGTGCCAGCAGCTCACTAGCGTACACCGGGGAGCTGTTTTTT. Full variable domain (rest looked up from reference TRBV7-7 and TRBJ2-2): GAGVSQSPRYKVTKRGQDVTLRCDPISSHATLYWYQQALGQGPEFLTYFNYEAQPDKSGLPSDRFSAERPEGSISTLTIQRTEQRDSAMYRCASSSLAYTGELFFGEGSRLTVL.

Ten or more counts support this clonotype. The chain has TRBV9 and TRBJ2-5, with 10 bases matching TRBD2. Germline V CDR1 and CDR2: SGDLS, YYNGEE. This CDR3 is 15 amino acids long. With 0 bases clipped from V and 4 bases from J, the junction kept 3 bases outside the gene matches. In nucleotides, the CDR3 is TGTGCCAGCAGCGTAGTCGCTAGCGGGAGAGAGACCCAGTACTTC. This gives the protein CASSVVASGRETQYF.

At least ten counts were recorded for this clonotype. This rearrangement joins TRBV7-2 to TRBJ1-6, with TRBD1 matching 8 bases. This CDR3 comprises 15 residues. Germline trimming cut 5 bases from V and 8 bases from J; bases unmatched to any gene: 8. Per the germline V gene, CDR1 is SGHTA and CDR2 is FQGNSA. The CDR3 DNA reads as TGTGCCAGCAGCCCGAGGACAGGGCGAGATTCACCCCTCCACTTT. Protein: CASSPRTGRDSPLHF.

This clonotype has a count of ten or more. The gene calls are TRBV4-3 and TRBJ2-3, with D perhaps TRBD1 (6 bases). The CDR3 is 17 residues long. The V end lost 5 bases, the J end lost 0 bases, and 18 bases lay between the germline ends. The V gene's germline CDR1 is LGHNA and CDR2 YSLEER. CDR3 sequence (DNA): TGCGCCAGCAGCTACGGGCAGGGGATATCTAGCACAGATACGCAGTATTTT. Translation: CASSYGQGISSTDTQYF.

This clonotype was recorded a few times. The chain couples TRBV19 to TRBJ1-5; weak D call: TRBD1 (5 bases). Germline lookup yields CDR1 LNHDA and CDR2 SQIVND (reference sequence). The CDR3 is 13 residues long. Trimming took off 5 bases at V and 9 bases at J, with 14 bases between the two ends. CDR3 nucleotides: TGTGCCAGTAGTTATGGGGCCGGGGGGCCCCAGCATTTT. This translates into CASSYGAGGPQHF.

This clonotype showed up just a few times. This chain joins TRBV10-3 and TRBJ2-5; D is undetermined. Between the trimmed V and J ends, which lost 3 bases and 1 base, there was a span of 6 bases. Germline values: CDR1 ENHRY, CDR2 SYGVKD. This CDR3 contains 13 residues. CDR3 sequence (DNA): TGTGCCATCAGTGATGGGGTCCAAGAGACCCAGTACTTC. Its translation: CAISDGVQETQYF.

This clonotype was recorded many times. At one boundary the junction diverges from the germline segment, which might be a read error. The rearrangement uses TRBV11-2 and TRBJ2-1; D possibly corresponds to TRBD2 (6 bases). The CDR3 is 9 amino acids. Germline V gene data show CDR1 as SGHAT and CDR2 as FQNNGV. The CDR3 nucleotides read TGTGCCAGCAGCCCCGGGACTTACTTC. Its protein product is CASSPGTYF. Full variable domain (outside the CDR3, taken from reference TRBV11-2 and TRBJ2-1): EAGVAQSPRYKIIEKRQSVAFWCNPISGHATLYWYQQILGQGPKLLIQFQNNGVVDDSQLPKDRFSAERLKGVDSTLKIQPAKLEDSAVYLCASSPGTYFGPGTRLTVL.

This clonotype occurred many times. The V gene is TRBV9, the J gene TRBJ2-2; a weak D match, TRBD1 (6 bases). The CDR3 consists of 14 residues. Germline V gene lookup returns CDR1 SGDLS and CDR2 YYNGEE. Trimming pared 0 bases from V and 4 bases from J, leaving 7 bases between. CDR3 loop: CASSVETGTGELFF. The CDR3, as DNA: TGTGCCAGCAGCGTAGAGACAGGCACCGGGGAGCTGTTTTTT.

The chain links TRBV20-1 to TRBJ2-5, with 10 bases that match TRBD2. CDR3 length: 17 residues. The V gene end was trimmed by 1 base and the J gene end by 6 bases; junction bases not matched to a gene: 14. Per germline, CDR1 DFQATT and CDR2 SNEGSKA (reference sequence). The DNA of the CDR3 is TGCAGTGCTAGAGGTCCCCTTGAGCGGGGGGGCTCGAAGACCCAGTACTTC. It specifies CSARGPLERGGSKTQYF.

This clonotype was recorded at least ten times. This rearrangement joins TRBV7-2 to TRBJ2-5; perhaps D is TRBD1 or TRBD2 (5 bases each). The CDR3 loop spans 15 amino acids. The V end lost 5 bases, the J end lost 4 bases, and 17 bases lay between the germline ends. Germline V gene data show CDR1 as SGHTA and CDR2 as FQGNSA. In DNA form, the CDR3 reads TGTGCCAGCAGCGCCTTACGGGGCTTGGGAGAGACCCAGTACTTC. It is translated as CASSALRGLGETQYF.

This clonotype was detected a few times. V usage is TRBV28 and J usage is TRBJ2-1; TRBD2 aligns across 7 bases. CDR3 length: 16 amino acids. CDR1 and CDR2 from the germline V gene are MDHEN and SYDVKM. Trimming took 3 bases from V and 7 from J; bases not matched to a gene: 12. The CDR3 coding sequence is TGTGCCAGCAGTTTCAGCGGTGCGGGAGTGAGGAATGAGCAGTTCTTC. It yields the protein CASSFSGAGVRNEQFF.

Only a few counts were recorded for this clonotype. For the CDR3, the DNA is TGTGCCACCAGTGATCATAGCGGGAGTCGAGATACGCAGTATTTT. It codes for CATSDHSGSRDTQYF. The chain uses TRBV24-1 and TRBJ2-3, with TRBD2 identical over 9 bases. The CDR3 totals 15 residues. Germline V lookup: CDR1 KGHDR, CDR2 SFDVKD. Losses at the gene ends were 3 bases for V and 5 bases for J; bases not matched to a gene: 5.

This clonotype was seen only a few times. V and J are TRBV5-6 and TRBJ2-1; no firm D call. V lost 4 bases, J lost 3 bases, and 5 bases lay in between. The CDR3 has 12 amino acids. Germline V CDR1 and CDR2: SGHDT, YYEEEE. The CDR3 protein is CASSVRYNEQFF. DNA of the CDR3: TGTGCCAGCAGCGTACGCTACAATGAGCAGTTCTTC.

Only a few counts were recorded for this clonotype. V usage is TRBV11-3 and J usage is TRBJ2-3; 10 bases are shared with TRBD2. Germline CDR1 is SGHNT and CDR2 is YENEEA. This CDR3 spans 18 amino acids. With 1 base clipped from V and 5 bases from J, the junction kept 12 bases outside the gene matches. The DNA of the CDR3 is TGTGCCAGCAGCTTAGTGGACAGCGCTAGCGGGAGAGGAGATACGCAGTATTTT. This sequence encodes CASSLVDSASGRGDTQYF. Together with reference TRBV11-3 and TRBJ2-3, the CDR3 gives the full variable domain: EAGVVQSPRYKIIEKKQPVAFWCNPISGHNTLYWYLQNLGQGPELLIRYENEEAVDDSQLPKDRFSAERLKGVDSTLKIQPAELGDSAVYLCASSLVDSASGRGDTQYFGPGTRLTVL.